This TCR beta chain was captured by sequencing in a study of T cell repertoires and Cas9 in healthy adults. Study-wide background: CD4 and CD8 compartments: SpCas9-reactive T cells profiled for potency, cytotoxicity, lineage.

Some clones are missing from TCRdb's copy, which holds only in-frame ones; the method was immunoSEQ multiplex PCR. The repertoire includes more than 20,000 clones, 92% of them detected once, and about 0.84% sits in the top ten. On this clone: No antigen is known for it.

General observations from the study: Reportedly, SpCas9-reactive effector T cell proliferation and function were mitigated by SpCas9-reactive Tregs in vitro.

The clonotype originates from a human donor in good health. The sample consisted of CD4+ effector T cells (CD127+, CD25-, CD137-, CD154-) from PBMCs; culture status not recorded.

The CDR3: CASSTRQGSYEQYF. The CDR3, as DNA: TGTGCCAGCAGTACCCGACAGGGATCCTACGAGCAGTACTTC. V gene TRBV27 combines with J gene TRBJ2-7, with 7 positions matching TRBD1. CDR3 size: 14 residues. Germline assignment: CDR1 MNHEY and CDR2 SMNVEV (reference sequence). The V gene end was trimmed by 5 bases and the J gene end by 1 base; junction bases not matched to a gene: 5.